These 23 T cell receptor beta chains share one sample of origin, sequenced in a study of OX40 agonist ivuxolimab in advanced cancers. Profiled with immunoSEQ multiplex PCR; TCRdb holds only in-frame clones, not every one. The sample gives 85,000 to 120,000 clones, 90% of which show up once; approximately 0.5% is in the top ten. Material: CD4+ or CD8+ T cells sorted from blood, obtained in a trial of the OX40 agonist ivuxolimab. The receptors were gathered from an adult with an advanced solid tumor such as melanoma, head and neck, liver or kidney cancer.

The J gene is TRBJ1-2, the V gene TRBV7-2; D is perhaps TRBD1 (5 bases). The CDR3 totals 13 residues. Looked up from germline, CDR1 is SGHTA and CDR2 is FQGNSA. The ends were cut back, 6 bases at V and 7 bases at J, with 15 bases in the middle. The CDR3 nucleotides read TGTGCCAGCAGTTCCTTGGGGGACGCTGGCTACACCTTC. As protein: CASSSLGDAGYTF.

The V gene is TRBV5-4, the J gene TRBJ2-2; D perhaps matches TRBD1 (5 bases). Germline V gives CDR1 SGHNT, CDR2 YYREEE (reference sequence). V shed 4 bases and J shed 7 bases, with 23 bases lying between them. The CDR3 has 17 amino acids. The CDR3 loop is CASSLYGAGRYGGELFF. CDR3 coding DNA: TGTGCCAGCAGCCTCTATGGGGCAGGGCGATACGGCGGGGAGCTGTTTTTT.

The chain combines TRBV6-6 with TRBJ2-3, with D unclear. Trimming shortened V by 0 bases and J by 8 bases, and 9 bases separated the two germline ends. This CDR3 comprises 13 residues. CDR1 is MNHNY and CDR2 is SVGAGI in the germline V gene (reference sequence). DNA for the CDR3: TGTGCCAGCAGTTACTCCCTCTCGGGTACGCAGTATTTT. This translates into CASSYSLSGTQYF.

V usage is TRBV7-2 and J usage is TRBJ1-1; TRBD1 is a possible D gene (6 bases). Trimming left V 0 bases short and J 1 base short, with 6 bases between. The CDR3 runs 14 residues. CDR1 and CDR2 (germline): SGHTA, FQGNSA. For the CDR3, the DNA is TGTGCCAGCAGCTTAGCAGGGGGGAACACTGAAGCTTTCTTT. Translating it yields CASSLAGGNTEAFF.

V gene TRBV30 combines with J gene TRBJ2-5; the D gene is possibly TRBD2 (6 bases). With 7 bases removed from V and 5 bases from J, the gap between germline ends came to 23 bases. This CDR3 is built from 15 residues. Germline CDR1 and CDR2: GTSNPN and SVGIG (reference sequence). DNA of the CDR3: TGTGCCTCACCGGCGGCAGGGAGGCTCGGCGAGACCCAGTACTTC. This sequence encodes CASPAAGRLGETQYF.

This clone was seen a single time. This chain links TRBV4-1 with TRBJ2-5, with 12 bases that match TRBD1. V lost 5 bases and J lost 4; bases outside the gene matches: 8. The CDR3 is 16 amino acids. Germline V CDR1 and CDR2: MGHRA, YSYEKL. The CDR3 region is CASSSGTGGRVETQYF. CDR3 nucleotide sequence: TGCGCCAGCAGCTCAGGGACAGGGGGCCGTGTAGAGACCCAGTACTTC.

This clone turned up a few times. This chain uses TRBV7-9 with TRBJ1-5, with D hard to call. The germline gives CDR1 SEHNR, CDR2 FQNEAQ (reference sequence). The CDR3 loop spans 14 amino acids. V lost 1 base and J lost 3, with 7 bases in between. This chain's CDR3 is CASSLEQNNQPQHF. The CDR3 DNA follows: TGTGCCAGCAGCTTAGAACAGAACAATCAGCCCCAGCATTTT. Full variable domain (outside the CDR3, taken from reference TRBV7-9 and TRBJ1-5): DTGVSQNPRHKITKRGQNVTFRCDPISEHNRLYWYRQTLGQGPEFLTYFQNEAQLEKSRLLSDRFSAERPKGSFSTLEIQRTEQGDSAMYLCASSLEQNNQPQHFGDGTRLSIL.

The rearrangement uses TRBV4-1 and TRBJ1-3; no firm D call. Per germline, CDR1 MGHRA and CDR2 YSYEKL. The CDR3 has 16 residues. Trimming pared 0 bases from V and 0 bases from J, leaving 9 bases between. CDR3 DNA: TGCGCCAGCAGCCAAGATTTGGATTACTCTGGAAACACCATATATTTT. It yields the protein CASSQDLDYSGNTIYF.

The chain joins TRBV28 to TRBJ2-3; no reliable D call. With 6 bases removed from V and 0 bases from J, the gap between germline ends came to 7 bases. The CDR3 covers 13 residues. CDR1 is MDHEN and CDR2 is SYDVKM in the germline V gene. The CDR3 DNA is TGTGCCAGCAGGGCCATTAGCACAGATACGCAGTATTTT. This translates into CASRAISTDTQYF.

V usage is TRBV6-4 and J usage is TRBJ2-5; D not resolved. CDR1 is MRHNA and CDR2 is SNTAGT in the germline V gene. V dropped 9 bases and J dropped 0 bases, with 8 bases sitting between them. The CDR3 extends over 12 amino acids. The CDR3: CASGPHQETQYF. CDR3 DNA sequence: TGTGCCAGTGGACCTCACCAAGAGACCCAGTACTTC.

This chain uses TRBV5-6 with TRBJ2-7; a possible D gene is TRBD2 (5 bases). Germline V CDR1 and CDR2: SGHDT, YYEEEE. This CDR3 has 15 residues. V dropped 3 bases and J dropped 3 bases, with 16 bases sitting between them. The CDR3 DNA reads TGTGCCAGCAGCTCGTCGGGGAAAGCAAACTACGAGCAGTACTTC. It is translated as CASSSSGKANYEQYF.

Here the CDR3 DNA reads TGTGCCAGCAGCACAAGTGGACTAATTCATTCACCCCTCCACTTT. Translating gives CASSTSGLIHSPLHF. V gene TRBV11-2 combines with J gene TRBJ1-6, with D unresolved. Germline CDR1 SGHAT, CDR2 FQNNGV. The length of the CDR3 is 15 residues. Trimming took 5 bases from V and 8 from J, leaving 16 bases between them.

This sequence joins TRBV4-1 and TRBJ1-6, with TRBD1 matching 11 bases. Germline V CDR1 and CDR2: MGHRA, YSYEKL. V dropped 1 base and J dropped 8; count of bases not matched to a gene: 4. The CDR3 spans 16 residues. CDR3 coding DNA: TGCGCCAGCAGCCAAGGGGGGACAGGGGGACATTCACCCCTCCACTTT. Translating it yields CASSQGGTGGHSPLHF.

The chain carries TRBV7-9 and TRBJ2-7, with a tentative D call TRBD1 (5 bases). Trimming took off 3 bases at V and 2 bases at J, with 14 bases between the two ends. CDR1 SEHNR and CDR2 FQNEAQ come from the germline V gene (reference sequence). The CDR3 is 15 residues long. The CDR3 sequence: CASSLGSGITYEQYF. CDR3 sequence (DNA): TGTGCCAGCAGCTTGGGTTCAGGGATTACCTACGAGCAGTACTTC.

This clone has a handful of counts. The genes are TRBV7-6 and TRBJ2-7; D might be TRBD1 (5 bases). The CDR3 has 14 amino acids. The germline V and J ends were trimmed by 0 bases and 6 bases, with 12 bases remaining between them. The germline V gene encodes CDR1 SGHVS and CDR2 FNYEAQ. The CDR3 loop is CASSLAPGLGEQYF. CDR3 nucleotides: TGTGCCAGCAGCTTAGCGCCAGGGTTAGGCGAGCAGTACTTC.

A note on this clone: This sample includes further DNA sequences coding for the same CDR3. The chain links TRBV6-5 to TRBJ2-2; the D gene is possibly TRBD2 (6 bases). Germline loops: CDR1 MNHEY, CDR2 SVGAGI. The CDR3 is 16 amino acids. V was cut by 2 bases and J by 1 base, with 11 bases left in between. CDR3 in DNA: TGTGCCAGCAGTTACGGAGGTAGCGGGAACACCGGGGAGCTGTTTTTT. Protein sequence: CASSYGGSGNTGELFF.

This chain links TRBV15 with TRBJ1-4; D might be TRBD1 (6 bases). Germline CDR1 reads LNHNV; CDR2 reads YYDKDF (reference sequence). Trimming cost V 3 bases and J 5 bases, with 10 bases left between them. The CDR3 runs to 14 residues. The chain's CDR3 is CATSRDSLNEKLFF. CDR3 bases: TGTGCCACCAGCAGGGACAGTTTAAATGAAAAACTGTTTTTT. The complete variable domain, with remaining parts taken from reference TRBV15 and TRBJ1-4, reads DAMVIQNPRYQVTQFGKPVTLSCSQTLNHNVMYWYQQKSSQAPKLLFHYYDKDFNNEADTPDNFQSRRPNTSFCFLDIRSPGLGDTAMYLCATSRDSLNEKLFFGSGTQLSVL.

This clone came up a few times. J is TRBJ2-3 and V is TRBV14, with D unresolved. V was clipped by 0 bases and J by 1 base, with 8 bases between them. This CDR3 has 15 residues. CDR1 is SGHDN and CDR2 is FVKESK in the germline V gene. CDR3 sequence (DNA): TGTGCCAGCAGCCAAGATGTAGGTCGCACAGATACGCAGTATTTT. Translation: CASSQDVGRTDTQYF.

The chain uses TRBV1 and TRBJ2-5; the DNA was not used to check the table's D call, TRBD2. TRBV1 is recorded as a pseudogene. This CDR3 is built from 15 residues. CDR3 in amino acids: CTSSQDILAGWSQYF. Here the CDR3 DNA reads TGCACCAGCAGCCAAGATATACTAGCGGGGTGGTCCCAGTACTTC.

The chain combines TRBV7-2 with TRBJ2-5; 8 nucleotides agree with TRBD2. The CDR3 is 14 residues long. With V trimmed by 6 bases and J by 1 base, 4 bases remained unmatched. Per germline, CDR1 SGHTA and CDR2 FQGNSA. CDR3 sequence reads: CASRGGGFQETQYF. The DNA for the CDR3 is TGTGCCAGCAGAGGCGGGGGGTTCCAAGAGACCCAGTACTTC.

The CDR3 nucleotides are TGTGCCAGCAGGCGGACAGGGGATGGTCAGCCCCAGCATTTT. Protein: CASRRTGDGQPQHF. The V gene is TRBV2, the J gene TRBJ1-5; 9 bases map to TRBD1. The CDR3 length is 14 residues. CDR1 is SNHLY, CDR2 FYNNEI, per germline. J gave up 6 bases and V 6 bases, and 6 bases lay outside the gene matches.

The chain carries TRBV7-9 and TRBJ2-7; D tentatively fits TRBD1 or TRBD2 (5 bases each). The CDR3 contains 14 residues. Germline values: CDR1 SEHNR, CDR2 FQNEAQ (reference sequence). V lost 9 bases and J lost 4, with 19 bases in between. This CDR3 is CASTMAQGVYEQYF. CDR3 coding DNA: TGTGCCAGTACCATGGCGCAGGGAGTATACGAGCAGTACTTC.

This chain links TRBV11-2 with TRBJ1-6; D remains unclear. The ends were cut back, 1 base at V and 8 bases at J, with 6 bases in the middle. Germline V gene data show CDR1 as SGHAT and CDR2 as FQNNGV. CDR3 length: 13 residues. The CDR3 sequence: CASSLAGYSPLHF. Here the CDR3 DNA reads TGTGCCAGCAGCTTAGCCGGGTATTCACCCCTCCACTTT.